Below, 2 T cell receptor beta chains from the same sample are listed, as sequenced in a study of tumor-infiltrating lymphocytes in primary liver carcinoma. They got blood RNA out of unsorted whole blood and also pulled out germline DNA. The authors made TCR beta cDNA from 400 to 550 ng total RNA with a constant-region primer. Three nested multiplex PCR rounds, a slightly modified ARM-PCR, produced the libraries for TCR beta. A C-beta reverse primer was combined with TRBV1-TRBV30 forward primers in the first two PCR rounds, and each round had ten to eleven cycles. TCRdb independently ran MiXCR on the multiplex PCR reads; one entry per CDR3 protein. The table includes approximately 330,000 distinct CDR3 sequences, 65% detected once. Input material: peripheral blood. The receptors derive from a man aged 40-49 years with primary liver carcinoma and hepatitis B virus infection.

On this clonotype: A much more abundant neighbour one base away suggests this may be a read error. This sequence joins TRBV6-6 and TRBJ1-1; tentatively, D is TRBD1 (5 bases). The V gene lost 6 bases and the J gene lost 5 bases, with 7 bases spanning the gap. The CDR3 contains 11 residues. The V gene's germline CDR1 is MNHNY and CDR2 SVGAGI (reference sequence). This CDR3 is CASRGDTEAFF. The CDR3 region has the DNA TGTGCCAGCAGGGGGGATACTGAAGCTTTCTTT.

In this sample, this clonotype turned up a few times. V usage is TRBV10-3 and J usage is TRBJ1-5; D might be TRBD1 (6 bases). Looked up from germline, CDR1 is ENHRY and CDR2 is SYGVKD. V lost 3 bases and J 4 bases, leaving 10 bases between the germline ends. The CDR3 runs 14 residues. The CDR3 is CAISEGQRNQPQHF. CDR3 bases: TGTGCCATCAGTGAAGGACAGAGAAATCAGCCCCAGCATTTT.